Each of the 2 T cell receptor beta chains below was sequenced from the same sample in a study of T cells in Graves' hyperthyroidism and ophthalmopathy. There were TCR beta CDR3 regions amplified from RNA transcripts. The HTBI primer set drove a first-round RT-PCR of the TCR CDR3. TCRdb recomputed calls from the multiplex PCR reads with MiXCR, one row per CDR3 protein. The data hold about 600,000 distinct CDR3 sequences, with more than 15% observed a single time. The sequenced material came from blood. Source of these receptors: a woman in her thirties or forties with Graves' ophthalmopathy.

The chain is built from TRBV9 and TRBJ2-1; TRBD2 matches at 8 bases. The CDR3 has 16 amino acids. From germline, CDR1 is SGDLS and CDR2 YYNGEE. V lost 4 bases to trimming and J lost 0 bases; unmatched junction nucleotides: 6. Here the CDR3 DNA reads TGTGCCAGCAGCCGAGGGCGGGAGGCCTCCTACAATGAGCAGTTCTTC. It encodes CASSRGREASYNEQFF.

This rearrangement joins TRBV5-1 to TRBJ2-4, with TRBD1 matching 7 bases. The germline V gene encodes CDR1 SGHRS and CDR2 YFSETQ. V shed 4 bases, J shed 1 base, and the junction held 8 bases outside the gene matches. CDR3 length: 16 amino acids. In DNA form, the CDR3 reads TGCGCCAGCAGCCCGGGGACAGAGGCTGCCAAAAACATTCAGTACTTC. Protein sequence: CASSPGTEAAKNIQYF.